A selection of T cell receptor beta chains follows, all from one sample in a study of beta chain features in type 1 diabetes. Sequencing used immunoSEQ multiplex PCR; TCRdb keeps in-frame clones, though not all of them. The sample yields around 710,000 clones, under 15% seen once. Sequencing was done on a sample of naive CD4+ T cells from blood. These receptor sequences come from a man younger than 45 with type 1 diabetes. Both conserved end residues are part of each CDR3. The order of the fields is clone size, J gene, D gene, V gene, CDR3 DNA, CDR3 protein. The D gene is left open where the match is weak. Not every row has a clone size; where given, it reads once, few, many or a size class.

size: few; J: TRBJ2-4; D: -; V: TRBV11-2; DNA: TGTGCCAGCAGCTTAGATGGGGTGAGAAGGTCATTGGACATTCAGTACTTC; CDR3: CASSLDGVRRSLDIQYF
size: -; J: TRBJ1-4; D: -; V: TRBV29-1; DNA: TGCAGCGTTGAAGATGCCCTTGGACGGAACCACGAAAAACTGTTTTTT; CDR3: CSVEDALGRNHEKLFF
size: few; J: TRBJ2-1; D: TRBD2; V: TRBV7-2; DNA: TGTGCCAGCAGCCCAACGGGACTAACGTCGAATGAGCAGTTCTTC; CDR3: CASSPTGLTSNEQFF
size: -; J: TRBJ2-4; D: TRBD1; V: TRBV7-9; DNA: TGTGCCAGCAGCTTGCCTCGATCCGGGACAGGGAAAAACATTCAGTACTTC; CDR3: CASSLPRSGTGKNIQYF
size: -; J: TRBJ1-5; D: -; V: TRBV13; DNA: TGTGCCAGCAGCTTAGAGGGAAGGAATCAGCCCCAGCATTTT; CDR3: CASSLEGRNQPQHF
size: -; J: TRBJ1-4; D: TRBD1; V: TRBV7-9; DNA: TGTGCCAGCAGGCTAGGCGGGACAGGGAATGAAAAACTGTTTTTT; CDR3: CASRLGGTGNEKLFF
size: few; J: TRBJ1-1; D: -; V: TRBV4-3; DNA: TGCGCCAGCAGCCAAGAACCGGGGAACACTGAAGCTTTCTTT; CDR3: CASSQEPGNTEAFF
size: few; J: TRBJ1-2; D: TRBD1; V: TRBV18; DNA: TGTGCCAGCTCACCGGGACAGCCCGAAGGCTATGGCTACACCTTC; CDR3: CASSPGQPEGYGYTF
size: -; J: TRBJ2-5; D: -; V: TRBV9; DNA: TGTGCCAGCAGCGTATCAGGTCGAGATTACCAAGAGACCCAGTACTTC; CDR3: CASSVSGRDYQETQYF
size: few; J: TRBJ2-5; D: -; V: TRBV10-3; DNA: TGTGCCGGCTCCGTGGGGGAAGAGACCCAGTACTTC; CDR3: CAGSVGEETQYF
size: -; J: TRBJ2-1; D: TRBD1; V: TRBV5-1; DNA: TGCGCCAGCAGCTTTACAGGGGGCCCATCCTACAATGAGCAGTTCTTC; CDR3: CASSFTGGPSYNEQFF
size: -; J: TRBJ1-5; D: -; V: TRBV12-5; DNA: TGTGCTAGTGCCTTGGGCGACGGAGCCAATCAGCCCCAGCATTTT; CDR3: CASALGDGANQPQHF
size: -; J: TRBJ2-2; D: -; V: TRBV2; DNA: TGTGCCAGCAGTGCAGGACTAACCGGGGAGCTGTTTTTT; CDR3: CASSAGLTGELFF
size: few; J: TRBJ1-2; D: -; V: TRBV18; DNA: TGTGCCAGCTCACCACGGGGGGATGGCTACACCTTC; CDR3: CASSPRGDGYTF
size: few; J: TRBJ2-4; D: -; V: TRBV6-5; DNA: TGTGCCAGCAGGGGAGGCGAAGGGGCCAAAAACATTCAGTACTTC; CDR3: CASRGGEGAKNIQYF
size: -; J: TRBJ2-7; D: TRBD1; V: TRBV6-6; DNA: TGTGCCAGCAGTTCGACAGGGAAAACTGAGGAGCAGTACTTC; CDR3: CASSSTGKTEEQYF
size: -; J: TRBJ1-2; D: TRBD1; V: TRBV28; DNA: TGTGCCAGCAGTTTACCGGGACAGATCTATGGCTACACCTTC; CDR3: CASSLPGQIYGYTF
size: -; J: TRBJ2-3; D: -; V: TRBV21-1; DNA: TGTGCCAGCAGCAAAGTCAAGCGGGGGCCCACAGATACGCAGTATTTT; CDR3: CASSKVKRGPTDTQYF
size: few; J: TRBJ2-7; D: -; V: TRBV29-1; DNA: TGCAGCGCCCGGGACGACTCCTACGAGCAGTACTTC; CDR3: CSARDDSYEQYF
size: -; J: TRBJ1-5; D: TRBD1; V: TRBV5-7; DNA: TGTGCCAGCAGCTTGGATCGACAGGGGGCTTTTCAGCCCCAGCATTTT; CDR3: CASSLDRQGAFQPQHF
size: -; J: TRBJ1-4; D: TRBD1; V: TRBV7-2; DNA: TGTGCCAGCAGATTTGACAGGGGTGGCGAAAAACTGTTTTTT; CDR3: CASRFDRGGEKLFF
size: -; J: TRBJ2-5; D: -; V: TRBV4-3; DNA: TGCGCCAGCAGCCAAGGTGGCGACACCGATGAGCAGTACTTC; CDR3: CASSQGGDTDEQYF
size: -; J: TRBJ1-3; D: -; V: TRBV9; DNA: TGTGCCAGCAGCGCGCGAGTGGACGGAAACACCATATATTTT; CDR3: CASSARVDGNTIYF
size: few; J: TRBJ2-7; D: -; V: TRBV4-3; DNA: TGCGCCAGCAGCCAAGATTTCGGGGCCTACGAGCAGTACTTC; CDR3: CASSQDFGAYEQYF